This TCR beta chain is drawn from a study of T cells in Graves' hyperthyroidism and ophthalmopathy (dated by TCRdb to the late 2010s). Background for the entire study: Peripheral blood was sampled at the time of initial diagnosis, prior to any treatment. The paper reports TCR Vbeta CDR3 sequencing of 135 peripheral blood samples: around 41 ophthalmopathy, over 70 hyperthyroidism and about 17 progressor patients. A discovery cohort of about a hundred patients, approximately 44 with Graves' ophthalmopathy and more than 55 with stable Graves' hyperthyroidism, was used to find distinguishing TCR V-J signatures. Thyroid tissue and blood T-cell repertoires from roughly six Graves' hyperthyroidism patients were also compared in the study. After sampling, hyperthyroidism patients received methimazole starting at 30 mg daily, and ophthalmopathy patients received high-dose intravenous methylprednisolone. The 100 or so discovery patients were divided at random into training and test sets in a 7:3 ratio. Prospective prediction of ophthalmopathy was tested in an independent validation cohort consisting of roughly 20 hyperthyroidism patients and more than 15 patients who later progressed to ophthalmopathy.

This clonotype was counted between two and nine times. Its cognate antigen has yet to be identified. The input lacks base qualities; no much larger clone sits a single base away. V was cut back by 0 bases and J by 3 bases, leaving a gap of 18 bases between them. The CDR1 and CDR2 encoded by the germline V gene (reference sequence) are DFQATT and SNEGSKA. CDR3 length: 16 amino acids, cysteine to phenylalanine. The CDR3 DNA has 48 bases and is translated from base 1. The TCR beta CDR3 regions were amplified from RNA transcripts. The TCR CDR3 was subjected to a first round of RT-PCR using the HTBI primer set and the Qiagen OneStep RT-PCR kit. A second multiplex PCR round built the libraries, followed by size selection and purification. Sequencing of the libraries was done on an Illumina HiSeq2000 using paired-end 100 bp reads. On the authors' methods: SOAPnuke was used to process the raw data, removing reads that contained adapters or uncalled bases, had a mean Phred below 15, or lacked an exact match to the constant primer or identifier. COPE v1.2.5 was used to merge the high-quality paired reads, and each unique nucleotide sequence was defined as a clonotype. MiTCR v1.1 was used to align clonotypes to the IMGT TRBV, TRBD and TRBJ reference segments. The analysis included only V-J combinations with a frequency above 0.0001, which together covered 99% to 99.2% of the repertoires. The TCS score was defined as F50 (clonal expansion) divided by E x V (chaos), with BLOSUM62-based TCRdist calculated between CDR3 peptides within each V-J. Welch's t-statistics and random forest reduced roughly 500 V-J features to around 14, which were used in a naive Bayes classifier (R e1071). TCRdb reanalyzed the raw reads on its own, using fastp at Q25 for trimming and MiXCR for clone calling, and kept in-frame beta chains. One record per CDR3 amino acid sequence lists the most common genes and DNA. The V and J calls here are based on TCRdb, not the publication. Across this sample there are approximately 400,000 distinct CDR3 sequences, with roughly 14% seen only once. The leading ten clones occupy 20% of the sample.

Hyperthyroidism patients were aged 18 to 65 years and newly diagnosed, with disease duration of less than 2 months. The study excluded patients with uncontrolled infections, other autoimmune diseases, pregnancy or lactation. Diagnoses were established on the basis of clinical symptoms, serum thyroxine and TRAb, thyroid ultrasound, and orbital computed tomography. For progressor patients, blood was drawn at the first diagnosis of hyperthyroidism, before any ophthalmopathy symptoms had appeared. PBMCs were isolated from more than 9 ml of fresh peripheral blood by Ficoll-Paque density gradient centrifugation. Progressor patients were initially diagnosed with Graves' hyperthyroidism and developed ophthalmopathy during follow-up. Trizol reagent was used to extract total RNA, and RNA quality was then checked on an Agilent 2100 Bioanalyzer. What the research found in general, with its limitations: In validation, the model predicted progression to ophthalmopathy a median of approximately 6.6 months before onset, with roughly 68% sensitivity and roughly 72% specificity. Sample size was not statistically predetermined, and investigators were not blinded to group allocation. A model built on a 13 V-J signature distinguished ophthalmopathy from stable hyperthyroidism, reaching over 85% sensitivity and 81% to 83% specificity in cross-validation and 80%/75% in testing. Blood samples also contained most of the expanded thyroid clonotypes (frequency above 0.001), which suggests that blood repertoires may reflect thyroid immune responses.

The rearranged chain carries TRBV20-1 and TRBJ2-7; TRBD2 is possibly the D segment (6 matching bases). Sequencing used blood. The sequence came from a man aged 25 to 40 with Graves' hyperthyroidism that later progressed to Graves' ophthalmopathy. The nucleotides read TGCAGTGCTAGAGATACGGGTGGGGGTAGCGGCTACGAGCAGTACTTC. It translates as CSARDTGGGSGYEQYF.